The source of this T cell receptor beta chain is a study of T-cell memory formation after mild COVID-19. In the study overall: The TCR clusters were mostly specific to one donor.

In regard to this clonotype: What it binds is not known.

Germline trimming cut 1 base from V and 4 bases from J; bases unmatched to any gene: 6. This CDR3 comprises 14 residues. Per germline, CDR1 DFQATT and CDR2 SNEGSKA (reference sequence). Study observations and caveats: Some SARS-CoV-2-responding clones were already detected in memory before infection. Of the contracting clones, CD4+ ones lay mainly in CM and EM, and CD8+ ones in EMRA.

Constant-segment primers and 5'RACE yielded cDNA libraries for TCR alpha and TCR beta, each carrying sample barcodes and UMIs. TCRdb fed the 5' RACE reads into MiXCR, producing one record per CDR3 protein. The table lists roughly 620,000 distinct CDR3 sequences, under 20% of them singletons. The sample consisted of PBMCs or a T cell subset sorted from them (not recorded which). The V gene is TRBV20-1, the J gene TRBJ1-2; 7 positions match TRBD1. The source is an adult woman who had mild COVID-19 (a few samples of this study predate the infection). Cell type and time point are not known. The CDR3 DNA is TGCAGTGCTAGAGGAGGGGACAGTTCCTATGGCTACACCTTC. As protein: CSARGGDSSYGYTF.